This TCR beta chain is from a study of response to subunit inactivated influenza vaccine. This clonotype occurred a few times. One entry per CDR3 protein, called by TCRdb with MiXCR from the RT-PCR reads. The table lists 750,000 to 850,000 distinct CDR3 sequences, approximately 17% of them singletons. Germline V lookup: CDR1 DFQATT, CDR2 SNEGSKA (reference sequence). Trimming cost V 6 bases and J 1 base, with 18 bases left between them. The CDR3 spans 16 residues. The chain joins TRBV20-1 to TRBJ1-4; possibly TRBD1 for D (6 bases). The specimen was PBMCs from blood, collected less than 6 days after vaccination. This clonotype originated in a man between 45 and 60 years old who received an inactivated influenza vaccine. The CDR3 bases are TGCAGTGCCCTAGGAGGGGGGAGAGGAACTAATGAAAAACTGTTTTTT. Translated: CSALGGGRGTNEKLFF.